A selection of T cell receptor beta chains follows, all from one sample in a study of cytomegalovirus exposure and HLA in healthy donors. Clones were read by immunoSEQ multiplex PCR, and TCRdb kept only the in-frame ones, dropping some. The table lists around 130,000 clones, around 70% of them singletons. Input material: PBMCs. Source of these receptors: a man between 35 and 55 years old in good health and CMV-seropositive. Both conserved end residues are part of each CDR3.

J: TRBJ2-5
V: TRBV4-2
CDR3: CASAGTSGGVGETQYF

J: TRBJ1-1
V: TRBV5-1
CDR3: CASSFTSDRGTEAFF

J: TRBJ2-5
V: TRBV27
CDR3: CASSLLGLAGDRETQYF

J: TRBJ1-2
V: TRBV25-1
CDR3: CASSEYMEAGADYGYTF

J: TRBJ2-7
V: TRBV28
CDR3: CASTQGQGTYEQYF

J: TRBJ2-1
V: TRBV12-5
CDR3: CASGLSRGAYNEQFF

J: TRBJ2-5
V: TRBV7-9
CDR3: CASSPRDRGQETQYF

J: TRBJ1-2
V: TRBV21-1
CDR3: CASSKATGVAQLSYTF

J: -
V: TRBV28
CDR3: CASSAPGTAYEQYF

J: TRBJ1-3
V: TRBV7-2
CDR3: CASSLRGVSGNTIYF

J: TRBJ2-7
V: TRBV11-2
CDR3: CASSFSQGHSYEQYF

J: TRBJ1-2
V: TRBV28
CDR3: CASSFGESGYTF

J: TRBJ2-7
V: TRBV28
CDR3: CASSKAGARAYEQYF

J: TRBJ1-1
V: TRBV30
CDR3: CAWSVHLVGGGRSNTEAFF

J: TRBJ1-3
V: TRBV6-5
CDR3: CASTSPLGRNTIYF

J: TRBJ1-1
V: TRBV28
CDR3: CASTPGYGVAFF

J: TRBJ2-5
V: TRBV7-8
CDR3: CASSLAPRETQYF

J: TRBJ2-1
V: TRBV7-9
CDR3: CASSPQGRLSNEQFF

J: TRBJ2-2
V: TRBV7-9
CDR3: CASSLYRGVDTGELFF

J: TRBJ2-3
V: TRBV7-9
CDR3: CASSLGGDPSTDTQYF

J: TRBJ1-2
V: TRBV28
CDR3: CASYRGVGGYTF

J: TRBJ1-5
V: TRBV28
CDR3: CASNDPRGPGVAVPQHF

J: TRBJ2-2
V: TRBV5-1
CDR3: CASSLLTVGGTGELFF

J: TRBJ2-7
V: TRBV7-2
CDR3: CASSVDPGQLMGEQYF

J: TRBJ2-5
V: TRBV4-2
CDR3: CASSQGLQETQYF

J: TRBJ1-1
V: TRBV28
CDR3: CASSGTRQGLEAFF

J: TRBJ2-7
V: TRBV15
CDR3: CATQQSTGTYEQYF

J: TRBJ2-7
V: TRBV7-8
CDR3: CASSFTGWGDEQYF

J: TRBJ1-1
V: TRBV28
CDR3: CASTTRDRARRAFF

J: -
V: TRBV2
CDR3: CASNLRQGNYEQYF

J: TRBJ1-1
V: TRBV28
CDR3: CASSTGGFRATEAFF

J: TRBJ1-2
V: TRBV16
CDR3: CASSQSLTFNRGYTF

J: TRBJ1-2
V: TRBV7-9
CDR3: CASSLGQGVRYTF

J: TRBJ1-2
V: TRBV5-4
CDR3: CASRGGSRGYTF

J: TRBJ2-3
V: TRBV5-1
CDR3: CASSLDRIGDTQYF

J: TRBJ2-3
V: TRBV13
CDR3: CASSIQTSGSMEQYF

J: TRBJ1-3
V: TRBV23-1
CDR3: CANRGPSGNTIYF

J: TRBJ2-1
V: TRBV2
CDR3: CASSAGWNEQFF

J: -
V: TRBV19
CDR3: CATMGDRSYEQYF

J: TRBJ1-4
V: TRBV11-2
CDR3: CASSLVPATNEKLFF

J: TRBJ2-1
V: TRBV6-5
CDR3: CASTPSGNPYNEQFF

J: TRBJ1-6
V: TRBV5-1
CDR3: CASSLGDRGPLHF

J: TRBJ1-1
V: TRBV28
CDR3: CASSFHRATEAFF

J: TRBJ1-6
V: TRBV7-9
CDR3: CASSGADRIEVNSPLHF

J: TRBJ1-1
V: TRBV10-3
CDR3: CAISVTQQGASEAFF

J: TRBJ1-3
V: TRBV30
CDR3: CAWSVQGPGNTIYF